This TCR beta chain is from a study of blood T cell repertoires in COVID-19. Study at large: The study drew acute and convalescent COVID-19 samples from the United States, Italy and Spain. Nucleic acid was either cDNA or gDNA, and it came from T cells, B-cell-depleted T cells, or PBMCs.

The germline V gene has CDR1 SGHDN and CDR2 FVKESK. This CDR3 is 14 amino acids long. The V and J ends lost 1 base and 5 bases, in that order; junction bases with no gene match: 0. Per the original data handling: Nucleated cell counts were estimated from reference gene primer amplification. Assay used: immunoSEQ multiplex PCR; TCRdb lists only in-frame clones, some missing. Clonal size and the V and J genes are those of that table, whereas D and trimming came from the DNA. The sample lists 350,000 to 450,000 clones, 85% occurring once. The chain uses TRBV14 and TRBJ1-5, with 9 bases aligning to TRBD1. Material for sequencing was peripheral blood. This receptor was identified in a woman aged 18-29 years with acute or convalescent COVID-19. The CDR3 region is CASSQGTGDQPQHF. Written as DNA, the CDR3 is TGTGCCAGCAGCCAAGGGACAGGGGATCAGCCCCAGCATTTT.